This T cell receptor (beta chain) appears in the sequencing data of a study of OX40 agonist ivuxolimab in advanced cancers. Trimming removed 3 bases from V and 3 bases from J, with 11 bases in between. The CDR3 is 14 amino acids. Germline V CDR1 and CDR2: GTSNPN, SVGIG (reference sequence). Profiled with immunoSEQ multiplex PCR; TCRdb holds only in-frame clones, not every one. The sample lists more than 95,000 clones, approximately 90% occurring once. The origin of this receptor is an adult with an advanced solid tumor such as melanoma, head and neck, liver or kidney cancer. The source was CD4+ or CD8+ T cells sorted from blood, collected in a trial of the OX40 agonist ivuxolimab. The gene calls are TRBV30 and TRBJ2-2; D is tentatively TRBD1 or TRBD2 (5 bases each). The CDR3 DNA reads TGTGCCTGGAGGGGGACGGTCCACACCGGGGAGCTGTTTTTT. Protein product: CAWRGTVHTGELFF.